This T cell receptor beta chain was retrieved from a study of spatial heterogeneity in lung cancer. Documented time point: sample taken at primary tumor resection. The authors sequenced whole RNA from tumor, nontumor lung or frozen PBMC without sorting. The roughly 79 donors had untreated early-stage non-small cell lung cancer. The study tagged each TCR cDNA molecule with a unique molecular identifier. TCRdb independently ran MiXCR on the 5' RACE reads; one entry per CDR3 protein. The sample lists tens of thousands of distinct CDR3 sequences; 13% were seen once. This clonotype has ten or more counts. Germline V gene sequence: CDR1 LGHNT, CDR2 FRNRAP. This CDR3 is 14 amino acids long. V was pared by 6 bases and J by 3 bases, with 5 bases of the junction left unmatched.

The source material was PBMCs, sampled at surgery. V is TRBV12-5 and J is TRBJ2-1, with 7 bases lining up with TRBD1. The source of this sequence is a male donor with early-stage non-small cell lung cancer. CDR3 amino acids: CASGQGQFYNEQFF. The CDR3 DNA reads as TGTGCTAGTGGCCAGGGACAGTTCTACAATGAGCAGTTCTTC.